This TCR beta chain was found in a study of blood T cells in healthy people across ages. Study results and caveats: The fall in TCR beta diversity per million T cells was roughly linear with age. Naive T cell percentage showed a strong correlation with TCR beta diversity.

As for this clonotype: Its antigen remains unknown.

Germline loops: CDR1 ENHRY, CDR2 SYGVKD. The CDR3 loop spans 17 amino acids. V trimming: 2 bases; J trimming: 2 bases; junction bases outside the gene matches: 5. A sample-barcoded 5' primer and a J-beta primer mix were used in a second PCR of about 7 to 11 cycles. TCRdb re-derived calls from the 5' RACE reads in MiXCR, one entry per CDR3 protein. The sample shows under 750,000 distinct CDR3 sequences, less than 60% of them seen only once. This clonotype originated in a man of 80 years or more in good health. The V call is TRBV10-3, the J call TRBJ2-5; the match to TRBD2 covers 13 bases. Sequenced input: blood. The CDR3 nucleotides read TGTGCCATCAGTGAGCCGGGGACTAGCGGGGCACAAGAGACCCAGTACTTC. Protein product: CAISEPGTSGAQETQYF.